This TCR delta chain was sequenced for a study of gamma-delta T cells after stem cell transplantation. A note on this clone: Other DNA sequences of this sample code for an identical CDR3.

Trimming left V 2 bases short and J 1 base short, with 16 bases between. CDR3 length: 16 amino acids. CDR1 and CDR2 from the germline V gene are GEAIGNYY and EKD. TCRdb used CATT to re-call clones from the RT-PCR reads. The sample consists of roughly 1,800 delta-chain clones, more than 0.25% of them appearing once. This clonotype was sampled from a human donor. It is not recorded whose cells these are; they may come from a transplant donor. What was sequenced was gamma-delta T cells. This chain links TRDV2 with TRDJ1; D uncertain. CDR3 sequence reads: CACDRLPRGSTDKLIF. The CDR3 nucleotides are TGTGCCTGTGACAGGCTGCCTCGTGGCTCCACCGATAAACTCATCTTT.